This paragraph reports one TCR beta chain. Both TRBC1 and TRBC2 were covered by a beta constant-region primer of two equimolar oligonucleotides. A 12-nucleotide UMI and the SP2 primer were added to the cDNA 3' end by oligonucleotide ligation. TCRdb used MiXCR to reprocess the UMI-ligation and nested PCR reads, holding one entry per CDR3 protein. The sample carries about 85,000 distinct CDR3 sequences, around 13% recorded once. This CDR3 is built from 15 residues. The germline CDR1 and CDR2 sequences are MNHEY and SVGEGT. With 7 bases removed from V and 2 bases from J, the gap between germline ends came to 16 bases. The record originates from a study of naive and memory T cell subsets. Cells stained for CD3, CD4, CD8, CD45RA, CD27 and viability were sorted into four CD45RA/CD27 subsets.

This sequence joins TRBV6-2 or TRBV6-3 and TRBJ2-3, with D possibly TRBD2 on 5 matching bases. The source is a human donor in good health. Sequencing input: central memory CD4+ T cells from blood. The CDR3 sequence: CASIPGIGPTDTQYF. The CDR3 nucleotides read TGTGCCAGCATTCCCGGGATTGGGCCCACAGATACGCAGTATTTT.